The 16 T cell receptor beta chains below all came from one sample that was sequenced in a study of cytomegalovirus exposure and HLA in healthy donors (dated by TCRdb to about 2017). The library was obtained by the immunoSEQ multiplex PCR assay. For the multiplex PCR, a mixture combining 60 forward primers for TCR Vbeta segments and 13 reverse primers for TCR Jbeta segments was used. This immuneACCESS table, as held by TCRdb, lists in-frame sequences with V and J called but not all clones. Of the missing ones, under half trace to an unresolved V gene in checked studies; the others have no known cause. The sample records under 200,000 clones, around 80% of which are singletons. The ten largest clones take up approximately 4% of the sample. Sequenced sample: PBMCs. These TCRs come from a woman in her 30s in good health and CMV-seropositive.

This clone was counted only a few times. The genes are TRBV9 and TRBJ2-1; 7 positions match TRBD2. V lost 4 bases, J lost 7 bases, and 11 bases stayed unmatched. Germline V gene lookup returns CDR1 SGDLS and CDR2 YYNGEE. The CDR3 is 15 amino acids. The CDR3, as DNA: TGTGCCAGCAGCCTCGGAGGCGGGAGCTTTAATGAGCAGTTCTTC. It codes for CASSLGGGSFNEQFF. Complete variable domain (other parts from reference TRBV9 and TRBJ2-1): DSGVTQTPKHLITATGQRVTLRCSPRSGDLSVYWYQQSLDQGLQFLIQYYNGEERAKGNILERFSAQQFPDLHSELNLSSLELGDSALYFCASSLGGGSFNEQFFGPGTRLTVL.

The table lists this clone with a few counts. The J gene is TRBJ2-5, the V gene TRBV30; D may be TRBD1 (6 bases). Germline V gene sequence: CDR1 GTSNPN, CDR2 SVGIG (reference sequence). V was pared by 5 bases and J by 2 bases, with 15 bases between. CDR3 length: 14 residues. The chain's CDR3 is CAWQPWDIQETQYF. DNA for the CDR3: TGTGCCTGGCAGCCCTGGGACATTCAAGAGACCCAGTACTTC.

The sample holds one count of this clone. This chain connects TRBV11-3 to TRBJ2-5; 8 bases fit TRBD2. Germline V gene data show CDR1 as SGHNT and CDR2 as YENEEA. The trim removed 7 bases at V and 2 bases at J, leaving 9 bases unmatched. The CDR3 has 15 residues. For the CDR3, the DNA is TGTGCCAGCAACCCCGGGGCTAGCGGGCAAGAGACCCAGTACTTC. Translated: CASNPGASGQETQYF.

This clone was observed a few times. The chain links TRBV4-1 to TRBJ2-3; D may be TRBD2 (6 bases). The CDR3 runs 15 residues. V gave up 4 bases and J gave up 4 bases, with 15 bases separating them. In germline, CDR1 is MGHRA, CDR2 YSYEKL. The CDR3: CASSRKEGRADTQYF. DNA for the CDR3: TGCGCCAGCAGCCGGAAGGAGGGCCGGGCAGATACGCAGTATTTT.

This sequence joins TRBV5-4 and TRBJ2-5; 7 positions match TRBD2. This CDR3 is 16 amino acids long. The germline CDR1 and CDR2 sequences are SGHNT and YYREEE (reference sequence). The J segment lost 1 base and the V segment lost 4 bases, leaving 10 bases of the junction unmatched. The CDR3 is CASSNGGGRLQETQYF. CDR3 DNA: TGTGCCAGCAGCAATGGAGGCGGGAGACTCCAAGAGACCCAGTACTTC.

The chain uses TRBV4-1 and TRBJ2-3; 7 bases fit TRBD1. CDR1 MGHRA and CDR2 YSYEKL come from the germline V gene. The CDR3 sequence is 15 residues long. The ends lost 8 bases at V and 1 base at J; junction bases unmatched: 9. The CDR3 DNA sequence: TGCGCCAGCCTGCCCTGGACAGGACGCACAGATACGCAGTATTTT. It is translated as CASLPWTGRTDTQYF.

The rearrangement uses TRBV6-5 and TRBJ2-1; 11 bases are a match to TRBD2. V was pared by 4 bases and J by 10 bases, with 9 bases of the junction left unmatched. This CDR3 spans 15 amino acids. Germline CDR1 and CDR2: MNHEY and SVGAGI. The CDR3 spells CASSFLAGGAREQFF. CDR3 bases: TGTGCCAGCAGTTTCTTAGCGGGGGGGGCTCGGGAGCAGTTCTTC.

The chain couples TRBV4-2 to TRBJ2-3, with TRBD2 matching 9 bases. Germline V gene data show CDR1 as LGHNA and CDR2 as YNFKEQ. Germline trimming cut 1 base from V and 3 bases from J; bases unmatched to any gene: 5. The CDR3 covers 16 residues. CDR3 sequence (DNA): TGTGCCAGCAGCCAAGTGCGGGGGGGAGGGACAGATACGCAGTATTTT. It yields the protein CASSQVRGGGTDTQYF.

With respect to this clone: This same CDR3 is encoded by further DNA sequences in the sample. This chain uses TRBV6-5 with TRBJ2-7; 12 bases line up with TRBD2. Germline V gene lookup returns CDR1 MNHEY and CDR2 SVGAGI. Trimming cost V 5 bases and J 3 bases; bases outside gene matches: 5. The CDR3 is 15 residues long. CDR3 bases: TGTGCCAGCAGTCTAACTAGCGGGAGGATCTACGAGCAGTACTTC. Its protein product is CASSLTSGRIYEQYF.

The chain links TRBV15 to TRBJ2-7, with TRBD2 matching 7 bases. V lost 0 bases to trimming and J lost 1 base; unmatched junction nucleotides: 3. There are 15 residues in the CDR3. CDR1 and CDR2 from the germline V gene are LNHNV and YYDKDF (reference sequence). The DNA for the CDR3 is TGTGCCACCAGCAGAGAGGGGGGGGGTTCCTACGAGCAGTACTTC. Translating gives CATSREGGGSYEQYF.

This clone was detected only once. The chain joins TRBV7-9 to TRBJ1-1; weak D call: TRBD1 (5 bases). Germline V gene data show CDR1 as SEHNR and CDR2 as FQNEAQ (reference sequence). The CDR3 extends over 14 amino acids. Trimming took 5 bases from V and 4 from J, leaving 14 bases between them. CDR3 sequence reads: CASSPPRQSTEAFF. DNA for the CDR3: TGTGCCAGCAGCCCCCCGCGACAGAGCACTGAAGCTTTCTTT. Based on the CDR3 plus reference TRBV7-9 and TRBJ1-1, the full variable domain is DTGVSQNPRHKITKRGQNVTFRCDPISEHNRLYWYRQTLGQGPEFLTYFQNEAQLEKSRLLSDRFSAERPKGSFSTLEIQRTEQGDSAMYLCASSPPRQSTEAFFGQGTRLTVV.

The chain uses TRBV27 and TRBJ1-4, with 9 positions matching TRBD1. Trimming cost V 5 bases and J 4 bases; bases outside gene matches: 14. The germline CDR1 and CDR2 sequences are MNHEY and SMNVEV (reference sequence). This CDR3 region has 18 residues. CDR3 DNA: TGTGCCAGCAGTCTAAACCGAGTCGGGACAGGGAGTAATGAAAAACTGTTTTTT. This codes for CASSLNRVGTGSNEKLFF.

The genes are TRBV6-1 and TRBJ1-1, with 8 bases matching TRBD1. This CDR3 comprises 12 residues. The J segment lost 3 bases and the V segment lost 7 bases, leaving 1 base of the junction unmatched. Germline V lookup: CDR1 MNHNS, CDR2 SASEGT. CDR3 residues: CASNRGDTEAFF. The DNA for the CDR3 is TGTGCCAGCAACAGGGGGGACACTGAAGCTTTCTTT.

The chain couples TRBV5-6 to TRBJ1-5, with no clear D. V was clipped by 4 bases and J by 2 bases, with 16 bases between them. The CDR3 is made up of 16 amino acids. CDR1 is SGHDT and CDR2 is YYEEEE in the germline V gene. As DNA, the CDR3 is TGTGCCAGCAGCCAGACGGCGGGTTTGGGCAATCAGCCCCAGCATTTT. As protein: CASSQTAGLGNQPQHF.

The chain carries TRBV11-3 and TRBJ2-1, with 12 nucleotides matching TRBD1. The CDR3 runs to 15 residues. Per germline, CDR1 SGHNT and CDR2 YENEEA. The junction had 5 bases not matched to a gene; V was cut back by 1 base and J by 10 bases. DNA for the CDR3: TGTGCCAGCAGCTTAGTGGGACAGGGGGCGGGGGAGCAGTTCTTC. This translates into CASSLVGQGAGEQFF.

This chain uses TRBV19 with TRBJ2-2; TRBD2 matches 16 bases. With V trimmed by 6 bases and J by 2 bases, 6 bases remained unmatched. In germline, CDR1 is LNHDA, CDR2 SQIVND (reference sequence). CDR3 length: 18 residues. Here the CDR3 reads CASRTGTSGRDNTGELFF. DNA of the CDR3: TGTGCCAGTAGAACCGGGACTAGCGGGAGGGACAACACCGGGGAGCTGTTTTTT.